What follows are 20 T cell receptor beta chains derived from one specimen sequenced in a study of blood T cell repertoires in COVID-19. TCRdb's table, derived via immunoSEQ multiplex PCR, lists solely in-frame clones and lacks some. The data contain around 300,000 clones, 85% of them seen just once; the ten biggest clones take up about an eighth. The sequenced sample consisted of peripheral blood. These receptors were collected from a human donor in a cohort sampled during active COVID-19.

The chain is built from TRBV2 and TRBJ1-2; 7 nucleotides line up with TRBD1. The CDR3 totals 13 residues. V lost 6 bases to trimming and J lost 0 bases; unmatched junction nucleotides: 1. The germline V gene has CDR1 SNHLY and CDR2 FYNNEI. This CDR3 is CASRGTANYGYTF. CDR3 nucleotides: TGTGCCAGCAGGGGGACAGCTAACTATGGCTACACCTTC.

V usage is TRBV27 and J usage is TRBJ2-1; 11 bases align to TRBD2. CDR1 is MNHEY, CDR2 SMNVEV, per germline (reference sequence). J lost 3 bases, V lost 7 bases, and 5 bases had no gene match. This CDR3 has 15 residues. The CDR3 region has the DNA TGTGCCAGCACCGTAGCGGGAGGGGGCTACAATGAGCAGTTCTTC. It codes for CASTVAGGGYNEQFF.

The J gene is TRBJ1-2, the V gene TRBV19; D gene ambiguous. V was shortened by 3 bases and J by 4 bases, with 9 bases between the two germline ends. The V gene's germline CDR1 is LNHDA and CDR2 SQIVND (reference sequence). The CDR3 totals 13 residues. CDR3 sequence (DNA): TGTGCCAGTAGTATTGCGGGCGCCTATGGCTACACCTTC. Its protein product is CASSIAGAYGYTF.

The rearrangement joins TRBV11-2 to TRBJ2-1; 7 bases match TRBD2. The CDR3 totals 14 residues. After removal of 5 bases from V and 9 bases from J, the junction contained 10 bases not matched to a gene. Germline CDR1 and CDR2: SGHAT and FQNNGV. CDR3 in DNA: TGTGCCAGCAGCCGGTACGGCGGGAGTGCTGAGCAGTTCTTC. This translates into CASSRYGGSAEQFF. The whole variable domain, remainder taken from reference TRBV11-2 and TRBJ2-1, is EAGVAQSPRYKIIEKRQSVAFWCNPISGHATLYWYQQILGQGPKLLIQFQNNGVVDDSQLPKDRFSAERLKGVDSTLKIQPAKLEDSAVYLCASSRYGGSAEQFFGPGTRLTVL.

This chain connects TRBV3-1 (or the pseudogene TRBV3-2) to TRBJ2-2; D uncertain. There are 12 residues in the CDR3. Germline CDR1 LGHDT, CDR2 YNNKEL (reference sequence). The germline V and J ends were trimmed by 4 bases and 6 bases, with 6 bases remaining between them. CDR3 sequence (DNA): TGTGCCAGCAGCCGTACTGCCGGGGAGCTGTTTTTT. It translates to CASSRTAGELFF.

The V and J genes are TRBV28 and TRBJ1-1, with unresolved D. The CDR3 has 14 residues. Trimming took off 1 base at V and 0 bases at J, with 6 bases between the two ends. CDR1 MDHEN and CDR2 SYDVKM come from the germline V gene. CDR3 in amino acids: CASSLYSMNTEAFF. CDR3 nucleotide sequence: TGTGCCAGCAGTTTATACAGTATGAACACTGAAGCTTTCTTT. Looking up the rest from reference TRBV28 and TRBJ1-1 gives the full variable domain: DVKVTQSSRYLVKRTGEKVFLECVQDMDHENMFWYRQDPGLGLRLIYFSYDVKMKEKGDIPEGYSVSREKKERFSLILESASTNQTSMYLCASSLYSMNTEAFFGQGTRLTVV.

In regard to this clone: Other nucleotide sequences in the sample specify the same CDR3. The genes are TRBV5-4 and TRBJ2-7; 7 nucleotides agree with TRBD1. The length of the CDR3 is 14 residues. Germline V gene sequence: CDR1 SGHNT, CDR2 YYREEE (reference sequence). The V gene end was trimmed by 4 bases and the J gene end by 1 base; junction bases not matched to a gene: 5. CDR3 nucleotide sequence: TGTGCCAGCAGCCTAGACAGGGCTTCCTACGAGCAGTACTTC. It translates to CASSLDRASYEQYF.

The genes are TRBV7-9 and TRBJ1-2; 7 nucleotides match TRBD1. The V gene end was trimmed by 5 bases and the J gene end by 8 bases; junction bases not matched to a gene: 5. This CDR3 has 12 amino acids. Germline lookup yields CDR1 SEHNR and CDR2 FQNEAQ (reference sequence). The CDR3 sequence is CASSTRQGGYTF. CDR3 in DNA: TGTGCCAGCAGCACCCGACAGGGCGGCTACACCTTC.

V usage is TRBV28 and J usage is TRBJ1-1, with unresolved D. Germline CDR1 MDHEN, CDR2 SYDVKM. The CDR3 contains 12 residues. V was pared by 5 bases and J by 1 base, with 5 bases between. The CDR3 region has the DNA TGTGCCAGCAGTCCAGAGAACACTGAAGCTTTCTTT. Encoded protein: CASSPENTEAFF.

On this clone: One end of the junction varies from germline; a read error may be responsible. CDR3 sequence reads: CASSPSSNTEAFF. The CDR3 DNA reads TGTGCCAGTTCACCATCTTCTAACACTGAAGCTTTCTTT. The chain combines TRBV18 with TRBJ1-1; D remains unclear. From germline, CDR1 is KGHSH and CDR2 LQKENI. The CDR3 covers 13 residues.

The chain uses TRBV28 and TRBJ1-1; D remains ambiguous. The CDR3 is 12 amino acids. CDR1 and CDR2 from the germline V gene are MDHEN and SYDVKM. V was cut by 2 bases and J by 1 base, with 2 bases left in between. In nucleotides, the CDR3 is TGTGCCAGCAGTTTACGGAACACTGAAGCTTTCTTT. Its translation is CASSLRNTEAFF.

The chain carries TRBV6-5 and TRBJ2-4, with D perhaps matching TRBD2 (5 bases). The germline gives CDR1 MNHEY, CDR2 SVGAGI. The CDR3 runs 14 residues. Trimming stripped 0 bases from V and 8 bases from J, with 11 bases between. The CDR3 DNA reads TGTGCCAGCAGTTACTCGTCCGCGAGGGACATTCAGTACTTC. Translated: CASSYSSARDIQYF.

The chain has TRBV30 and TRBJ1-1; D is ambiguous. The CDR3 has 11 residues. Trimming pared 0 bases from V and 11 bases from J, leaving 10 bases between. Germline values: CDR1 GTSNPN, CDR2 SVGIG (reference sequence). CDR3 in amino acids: CAWSVLRRAFF. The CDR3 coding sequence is TGTGCCTGGAGTGTACTGCGGCGCGCTTTCTTT.

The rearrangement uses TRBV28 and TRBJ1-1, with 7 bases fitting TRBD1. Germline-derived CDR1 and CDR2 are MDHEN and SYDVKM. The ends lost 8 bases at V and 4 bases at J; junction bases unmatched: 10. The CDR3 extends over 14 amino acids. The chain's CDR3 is CASGVQGSRTEAFF. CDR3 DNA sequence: TGTGCCAGCGGGGTACAGGGGAGTCGCACTGAAGCTTTCTTT.

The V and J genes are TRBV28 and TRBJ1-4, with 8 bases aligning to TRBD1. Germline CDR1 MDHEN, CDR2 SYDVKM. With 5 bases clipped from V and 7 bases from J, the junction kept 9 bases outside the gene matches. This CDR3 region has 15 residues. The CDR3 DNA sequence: TGTGCCAGCAGTCTGACCAGGGGGCTCGGTGAAAAACTGTTTTTT. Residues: CASSLTRGLGEKLFF.

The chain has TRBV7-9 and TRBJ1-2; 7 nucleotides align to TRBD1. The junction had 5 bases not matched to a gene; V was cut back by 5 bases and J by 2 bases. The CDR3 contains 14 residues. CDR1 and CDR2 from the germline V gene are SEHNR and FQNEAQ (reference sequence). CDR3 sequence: CASSAPGQNYGYTF. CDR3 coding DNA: TGTGCCAGCAGCGCCCCGGGACAGAACTATGGCTACACCTTC.

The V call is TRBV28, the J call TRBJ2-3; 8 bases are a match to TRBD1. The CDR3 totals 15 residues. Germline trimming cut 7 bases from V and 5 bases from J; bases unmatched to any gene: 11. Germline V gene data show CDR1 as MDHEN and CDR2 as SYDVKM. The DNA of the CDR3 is TGTGCCAGCACCAGGGCCGGACAGGGTGTAGATACGCAGTATTTT. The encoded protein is CASTRAGQGVDTQYF.

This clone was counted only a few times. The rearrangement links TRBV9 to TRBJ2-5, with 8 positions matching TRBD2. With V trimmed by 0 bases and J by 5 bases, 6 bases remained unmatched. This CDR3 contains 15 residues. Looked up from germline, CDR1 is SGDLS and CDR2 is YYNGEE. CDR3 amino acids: CASSVAGTSLETQYF. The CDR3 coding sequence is TGTGCCAGCAGCGTAGCCGGGACTAGTCTGGAGACCCAGTACTTC.

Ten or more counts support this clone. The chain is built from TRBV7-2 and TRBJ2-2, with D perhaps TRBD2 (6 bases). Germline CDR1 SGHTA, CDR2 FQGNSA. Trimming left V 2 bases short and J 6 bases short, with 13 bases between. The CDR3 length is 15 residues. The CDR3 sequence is CASSLTGSVAGELFF. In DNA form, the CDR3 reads TGTGCCAGCAGCTTAACCGGGAGCGTGGCCGGGGAGCTGTTTTTT.

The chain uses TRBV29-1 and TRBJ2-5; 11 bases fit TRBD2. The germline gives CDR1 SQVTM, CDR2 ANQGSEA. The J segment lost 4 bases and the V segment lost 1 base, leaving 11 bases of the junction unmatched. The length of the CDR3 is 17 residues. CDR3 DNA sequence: TGCAGCGTTGAAGGCAATATAGCGGGAGGGGTACGAGAGACCCAGTACTTC. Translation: CSVEGNIAGGVRETQYF.